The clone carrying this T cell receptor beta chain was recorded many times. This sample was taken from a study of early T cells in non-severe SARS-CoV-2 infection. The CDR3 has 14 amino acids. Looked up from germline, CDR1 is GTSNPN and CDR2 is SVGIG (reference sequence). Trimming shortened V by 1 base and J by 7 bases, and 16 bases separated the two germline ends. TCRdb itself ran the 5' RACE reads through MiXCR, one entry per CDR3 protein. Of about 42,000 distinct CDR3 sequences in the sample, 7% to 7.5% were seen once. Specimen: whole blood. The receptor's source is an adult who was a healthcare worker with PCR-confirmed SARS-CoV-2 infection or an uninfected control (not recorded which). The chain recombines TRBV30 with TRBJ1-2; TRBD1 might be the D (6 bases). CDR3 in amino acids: CAWSGSGGAPGYTF. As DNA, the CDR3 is TGTGCCTGGAGTGGGAGTGGGGGGGCGCCTGGCTACACCTTC.